A single sample gave rise to the 2 T cell receptor beta chains below, sequenced in a study of blood T cell repertoires in COVID-19. Using immunoSEQ multiplex PCR, the repertoire was profiled, and TCRdb retains in-frame clones only, with some absent. This sample carries roughly 120,000 clones, more than 70% of them seen once, and the ten largest clones take about 5%. Sequencing was carried out using peripheral blood. The receptors were sampled from a human donor in a cohort sampled during active COVID-19.

This sequence joins TRBV9 and TRBJ2-1, with 13 bases identical to TRBD2. V was clipped by 4 bases and J by 3 bases; unmatched bases: 7. The length of the CDR3 is 17 residues. Germline V gene data show CDR1 as SGDLS and CDR2 as YYNGEE. The CDR3 region has the DNA TGTGCCAGCAGCCCCCAAACTAGCGGGAGGGGCTACAATGAGCAGTTCTTC. This gives the protein CASSPQTSGRGYNEQFF. The full variable domain, in which reference TRBV9 and TRBJ2-1 provide the parts outside the CDR3, is DSGVTQTPKHLITATGQRVTLRCSPRSGDLSVYWYQQSLDQGLQFLIQYYNGEERAKGNILERFSAQQFPDLHSELNLSSLELGDSALYFCASSPQTSGRGYNEQFFGPGTRLTVL.

The chain has TRBV6-5 and TRBJ1-2, with 9 bases aligning to TRBD1. Germline trimming cut 2 bases from V and 4 bases from J; bases unmatched to any gene: 2. The CDR3 contains 14 residues. CDR1 is MNHEY and CDR2 is SVGAGI in the germline V gene. CDR3 sequence (DNA): TGTGCCAGCAGTTACGGGACAGGGCCCTATGGCTACACCTTC. Translating it yields CASSYGTGPYGYTF.